This record looks at one TCR beta chain sequence and its context. The antigen remains undetermined. This specimen belongs to a study of cytotoxic CD8 clonotypes in ibrutinib-treated CLL. About the research overall: Approximately 25 partial and 2 complete responses; at median about 63 months, around 14 remitted, some twelve progressed. Collecting the response samples happened after a median around twelve months of treatment, with a range of 6 to 36. Study findings and constraints: Having risen at ibrutinib response, clonality had fallen back toward baseline by progression.

This CDR3 has 15 residues. The germline V gene has CDR1 SGHRS and CDR2 YFSETQ. Trimming cost V 0 bases and J 6 bases, with 15 bases left between them. Investigators sought sequencing depths of between 1 in 200,000 and 1 in 1 million T cells. Using immunoSEQ multiplex PCR, the repertoire was profiled, and TCRdb retains in-frame clones only, with some absent. This sample has over 100,000 clones, with approximately 85% found just once. The source is a human donor with chronic lymphocytic leukemia. The sample in question was PBMCs, obtained after 24 months of ibrutinib treatment. The chain joins TRBV5-1 to TRBJ1-1; D call uncertain. As DNA, the CDR3 is TGCGCCAGCAGCTTGGATCCAGATTCGGGTCCTGAAGCTTTCTTT. Protein product: CASSLDPDSGPEAFF.